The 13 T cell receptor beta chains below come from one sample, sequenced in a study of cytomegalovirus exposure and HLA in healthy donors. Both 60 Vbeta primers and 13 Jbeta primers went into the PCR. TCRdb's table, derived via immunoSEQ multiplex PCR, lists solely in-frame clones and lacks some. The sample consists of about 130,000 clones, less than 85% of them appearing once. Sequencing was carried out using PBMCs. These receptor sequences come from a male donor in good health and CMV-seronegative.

Here the CDR3 DNA reads TGTGCCAGTAGTTTGACAGTCCTGAGCTGGGAGCAGTACTTC. Amino acid sequence: CASSLTVLSWEQYF. The chain carries TRBV19 and TRBJ2-7, with D perhaps TRBD1 (5 bases). Trimming took off 5 bases at V and 7 bases at J, with 18 bases between the two ends. This CDR3 spans 14 amino acids. Per the germline V gene, CDR1 is LNHDA and CDR2 is SQIVND (reference sequence).

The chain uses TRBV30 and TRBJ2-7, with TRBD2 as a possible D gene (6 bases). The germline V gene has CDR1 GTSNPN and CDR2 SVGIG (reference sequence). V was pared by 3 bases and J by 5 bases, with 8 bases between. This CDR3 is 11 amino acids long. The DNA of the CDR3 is TGTGCCTGGAGACTAGCAAACGAGCAGTACTTC. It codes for CAWRLANEQYF. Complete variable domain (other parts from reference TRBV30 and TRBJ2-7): SQTIHQWPATLVQPVGSPLSLECTVEGTSNPNLYWYRQAAGRGLQLLFYSVGIGQISSEVPQNLSASRPQDRQFILSSKKLLLSDSGFYLCAWRLANEQYFGPGTRLTVT.

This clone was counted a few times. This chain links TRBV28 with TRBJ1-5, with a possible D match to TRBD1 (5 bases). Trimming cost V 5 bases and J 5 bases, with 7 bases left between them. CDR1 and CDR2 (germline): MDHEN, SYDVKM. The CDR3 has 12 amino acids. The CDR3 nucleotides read TGTGCCAGCAGTCTCAGGGATCAGCCCCAGCATTTT. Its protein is CASSLRDQPQHF.

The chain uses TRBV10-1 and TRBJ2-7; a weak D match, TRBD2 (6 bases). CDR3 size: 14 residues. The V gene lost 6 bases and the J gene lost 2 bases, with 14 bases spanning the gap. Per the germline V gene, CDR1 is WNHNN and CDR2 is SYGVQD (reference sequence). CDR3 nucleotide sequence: TGCGCCAGCAGCCCCTTCGCGGGGCCCTACGAGCAGTACTTC. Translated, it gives CASSPFAGPYEQYF.

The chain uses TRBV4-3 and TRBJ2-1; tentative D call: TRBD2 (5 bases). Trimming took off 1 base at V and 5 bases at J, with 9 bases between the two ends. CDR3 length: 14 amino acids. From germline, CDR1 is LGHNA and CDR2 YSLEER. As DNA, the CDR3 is TGCGCCAGCAGCCAAGGAGCGGCTAACAATGAGCAGTTCTTC. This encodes CASSQGAANNEQFF.

CDR3 protein: CASSLGSGAEETQYF. CDR3 DNA: TGTGCCAGCAGCTTAGGTAGCGGGGCTGAAGAGACCCAGTACTTC. V is TRBV7-2 and J is TRBJ2-5; 8 bases fit TRBD2. Trimming at V came to 1 base and at J to 3 bases, leaving 4 bases not matched to a gene. This CDR3 contains 15 residues. From germline, CDR1 is SGHTA and CDR2 FQGNSA.

CDR3 in DNA: TGTGCTAGTGGAGTGACTTTTAGCGGGACCACCGGGGAGCTGTTTTTT. This encodes CASGVTFSGTTGELFF. This sequence joins TRBV12-5 and TRBJ2-2; 8 positions match TRBD2. The V gene end was trimmed by 6 bases and the J gene end by 4 bases; junction bases not matched to a gene: 10. CDR3 length: 16 amino acids. Germline CDR1 is LGHNT and CDR2 is FRNRAP.

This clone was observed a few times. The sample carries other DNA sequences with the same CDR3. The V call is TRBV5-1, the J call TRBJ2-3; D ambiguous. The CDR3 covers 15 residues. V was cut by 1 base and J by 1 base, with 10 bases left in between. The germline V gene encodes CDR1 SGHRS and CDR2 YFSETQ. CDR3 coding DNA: TGCGCCAGCAGCTTGCGCGGCCTGGGCACAGATACGCAGTATTTT. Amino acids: CASSLRGLGTDTQYF.

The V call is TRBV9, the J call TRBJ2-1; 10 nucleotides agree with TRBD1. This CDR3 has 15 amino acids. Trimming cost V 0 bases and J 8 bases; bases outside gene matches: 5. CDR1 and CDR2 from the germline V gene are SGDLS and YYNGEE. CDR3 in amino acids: CASSVGDRGIHEQFF. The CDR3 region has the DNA TGTGCCAGCAGCGTAGGGGACAGGGGCATACATGAGCAGTTCTTC. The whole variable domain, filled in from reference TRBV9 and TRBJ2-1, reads DSGVTQTPKHLITATGQRVTLRCSPRSGDLSVYWYQQSLDQGLQFLIQYYNGEERAKGNILERFSAQQFPDLHSELNLSSLELGDSALYFCASSVGDRGIHEQFFGPGTRLTVL.

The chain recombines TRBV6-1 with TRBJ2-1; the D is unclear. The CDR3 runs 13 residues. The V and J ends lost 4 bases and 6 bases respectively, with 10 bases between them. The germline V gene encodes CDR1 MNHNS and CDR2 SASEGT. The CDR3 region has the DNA TGTGCCAGCAGTGTAGGTTGGGCCAATGAGCAGTTCTTC. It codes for CASSVGWANEQFF.

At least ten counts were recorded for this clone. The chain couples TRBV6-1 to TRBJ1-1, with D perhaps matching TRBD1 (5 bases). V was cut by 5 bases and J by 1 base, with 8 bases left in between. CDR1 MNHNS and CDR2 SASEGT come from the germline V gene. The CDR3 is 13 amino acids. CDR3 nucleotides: TGTGCCAGCAGTAGCAGGGAGAACACTGAAGCTTTCTTT. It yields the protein CASSSRENTEAFF.

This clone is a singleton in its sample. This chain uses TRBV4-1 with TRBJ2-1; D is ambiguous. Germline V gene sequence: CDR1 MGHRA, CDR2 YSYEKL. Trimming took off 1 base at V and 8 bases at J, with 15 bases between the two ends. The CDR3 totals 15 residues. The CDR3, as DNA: TGCGCCAGCAGCCAAGTAGTGGAGCCTTGGTATGAGCAGTTCTTC. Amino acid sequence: CASSQVVEPWYEQFF.

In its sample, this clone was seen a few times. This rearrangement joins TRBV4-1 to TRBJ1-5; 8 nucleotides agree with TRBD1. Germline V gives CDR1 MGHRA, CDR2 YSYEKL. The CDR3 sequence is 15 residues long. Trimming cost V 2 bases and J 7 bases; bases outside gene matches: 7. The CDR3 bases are TGCGCCAGCAGCCAAAATCTAGGACAGGGCCAGCCCCAGCATTTT. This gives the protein CASSQNLGQGQPQHF.